The T cell receptor (beta chain) described here comes from a study of Graves' ophthalmopathy and Graves' hyperthyroidism. Trimming removed 2 bases at V and 6 bases at J, with 17 bases between. Germline assignment: CDR1 LGHDT and CDR2 YNNKEL (reference sequence). The CDR3 consists of 16 residues. RNA transcripts served as template for amplifying TCR beta CDR3 sequences. The first-round RT-PCR employed HTBI primers together with the Qiagen OneStep RT-PCR kit. A multiplex PCR was then performed as the second round. TCRdb called the multiplex PCR reads again in MiXCR, with one record for every CDR3 protein. Of around 1.1 million distinct CDR3 sequences in the sample, 35% to 40% were seen once.

Material: peripheral blood or thyroid tissue (not recorded which). This sequence joins TRBV3-1 and TRBJ1-5; the D gene is possibly TRBD1 (6 bases). The receptor was derived from an adult man with Graves' hyperthyroidism. The CDR3: CASSQHGQGFGQPQHF. In DNA form, the CDR3 reads TGTGCCAGCAGCCAACACGGCCAGGGGTTCGGTCAGCCCCAGCATTTT.